This TCR beta chain was retrieved from a study of T cell responses to AZD1222 COVID-19 vaccine (dated by TCRdb to the early 2020s). Background for the entire study: A total of over 230 trial participants underwent TCR sequencing, of whom 207 had received two doses of AZD1222 and 26 had received two doses of the MenACWY control vaccine. Trial participants were enrolled into age subgroups of 18-55, 56-69 and 70-plus years, which contained about 150, 27 and 61 TCR-sequenced participants, respectively. Broader findings and caveats from the paper: After two AZD1222 doses, both the breadth and the depth of spike-specific TCRs were significantly higher than at day 0 and than in MenACWY recipients. Epitopes outside the regions mutated in the B.1.351 and B.1.1.7 variants were reportedly recognized by nearly half of the unique spike-specific TCRs. Most participants were white British and females outnumbered males, and the authors suggested that clonal diversity may have been underestimated. In the small 56-69-year group, the increase in depth fell short of significance, most likely because of low power. Only five to seven AZD1222 recipients were SARS-CoV-2 seropositive at baseline, limiting conclusions about previously exposed vaccinees. Because no samples from the day 14 peak response were available, repertoires could be characterized only after the peak T cell response. The whole spike protein was spanned by vaccine-associated CD4 TCRs, and dominant responses were seen in regions 160-218 and 743-854.

The CDR3 regions of human TCRbeta chains were analyzed by immunosequencing. Regarding the original processing steps: TCRs in the repertoires were matched against a reference library of SARS-CoV-2-specific TCRs that had been generated with the MIRA antigen-specificity platform. Breadth was defined as the fraction of unique TCRs that were SARS-CoV-2-associated, and depth was defined as the fraction of total T cells that were SARS-CoV-2-associated. Each spike-specific TCR was assigned to its reactive spike region and to a CD4 or CD8 class using the MIRA data. Log10-transformed breadth and depth values were compared by one-way ANOVA with Sidak's multiple comparisons tests. TCRdb limited this immuneACCESS table to in-frame rearrangements with V and J called. A share of clones is missing; checked studies link under half to unresolved V genes, and the rest is unexplained. D and trimming come from the DNA, and the V and J calls and clone size come from that table. The sample data list around 110,000 clones, and approximately 92% of these were observed just once. The biggest ten clones account for 8% to 10% of the sample.

This sample's time point label indicates: about 28 days (+/-7) after the second vaccine dose. AZD1222 recipients with second doses at about 4 weeks or about 12 weeks were pooled, because spike-specific TCR depth and breadth did not differ between schedules. The vaccinee samples were drawn from two UK trials, COV001 and COV002, one of which was a single-blind randomized controlled phase 2/3 trial testing AZD1222 (ChAdOx1 nCoV-19) in healthy adults. For TCRbeta chain sequencing, PBMC samples were collected from trial participants at day 0 and at day 28 after the second dose. Worth noting for this clone: Its antigen remains undetermined. It has no much larger one-base neighbor in the sample; base qualities were not kept.

V loses 2 bases, J loses 4 bases, and the germline ends lie 9 bases apart. The CDR3 has 14 amino acids, counting the end cysteine and phenylalanine. CDR3 DNA only is kept here, 42 bases in frame from base 1. CDR1 and CDR2 were assigned from the germline V gene as SNHLY and FYNNEI. Sequences were derived from peripheral blood, sampled 28 days after the second AZD1222 dose. The sequence derives from an adult who received the AZD1222 COVID-19 vaccine. The rearranged chain carries TRBV2 and TRBJ1-5; the D gene is unclear. The nucleotide sequence reads TGTGCCAGCAGTGAACTGAAAGGGAATCAGCCCCAGCATTTT. Translated, this gives CASSELKGNQPQHF.